Listed here are 3 T cell receptor beta chains from one sample, sequenced in a study of T cell repertoires in cytomegalovirus infection. TCRdb reprocessed the reads via MiXCR and lists one record per CDR3 protein. The table has 95,000 to 120,000 distinct CDR3 sequences, 30% seen once. These TCRs' antigens remain unknown. Specimen: CD8+ T cells from cultured PBMCs, collected from culture after CMV antigen stimulation. These TCRs come from a human donor in good health (CMV status not recorded). Some clones in this sample may be carry-over from other donors' samples.

The chain uses TRBV7-8 and TRBJ2-7; D uncertain. CDR3 size: 15 residues. Trimming removed 1 base from V and 6 bases from J, with 16 bases in between. Per the germline V gene, CDR1 is SGHVS and CDR2 is FQNEAQ. The CDR3 coding sequence is TGTGCCAGCAGCTTAGATGAGGCGTATAGGAGCGAGCAGTACTTC. Protein: CASSLDEAYRSEQYF.

This clonotype was counted only a few times. V usage is TRBV7-8 and J usage is TRBJ2-7, with TRBD1 matching 7 bases. The trim removed 4 bases at V and 5 bases at J, leaving 14 bases unmatched. CDR3 length: 16 amino acids. Germline CDR1 reads SGHVS; CDR2 reads FQNEAQ. Written as DNA, the CDR3 is TGTGCCAGCAGCTCCTCAAGGGATAGGGGGCCCCACGAGCAGTACTTC. The encoded protein is CASSSSRDRGPHEQYF.

This clonotype was picked up a small number of times. This sequence joins TRBV7-2 and TRBJ1-5; D unclear. CDR1 is SGHTA and CDR2 is FQGNSA in the germline V gene. CDR3 size: 15 residues. Trimming cost V 1 base and J 1 base, with 8 bases left between them. CDR3 protein: CASSLGLASNQPQHF. In DNA, the CDR3 is TGTGCCAGCAGCTTAGGACTTGCGAGCAATCAGCCCCAGCATTTT.